This T cell receptor (beta chain) emerged from a study of blood T cell repertoires in COVID-19. This CDR3 spans 13 amino acids. Per germline, CDR1 SGHAT and CDR2 FQNNGV. V shed 4 bases and J shed 2 bases, with 7 bases lying between them. The protocol was immunoSEQ multiplex PCR, while the TCRdb copy is restricted to in-frame clones and leaves out a portion. The table has fewer than 400,000 clones, under 90% seen once. This chain connects TRBV11-2 to TRBJ2-3; D remains unclear. The TCR sequence derives from a man aged 25 to 40 who had recovered from COVID-19. The specimen sequenced was PBMCs or T cells enriched from blood (not recorded which). The CDR3 DNA reads as TGTGCCAGCAGCTCCCAGGCCACAGATACGCAGTATTTT. Residues: CASSSQATDTQYF. Using reference TRBV11-2 and TRBJ2-3 for the parts outside the CDR3, the full variable domain is EAGVAQSPRYKIIEKRQSVAFWCNPISGHATLYWYQQILGQGPKLLIQFQNNGVVDDSQLPKDRFSAERLKGVDSTLKIQPAKLEDSAVYLCASSSQATDTQYFGPGTRLTVL.